This passage covers 24 T cell receptor beta chains from one sample sequenced in a study of Ad26.COV2.S vaccination and SARS-CoV-2 variants. Treatment in this sample: roughly 20 received Ad26.COV2.S at low or high dose, single or two shots; several received placebo; per-sample allocation not given. It was on day 63 after the first vaccine or placebo injection that samples were taken. Libraries were prepared by immunoSEQ multiplex PCR; TCRdb keeps only in-frame clonotypes and omits some of them. This table has about half a million clones, nearly 90% appearing once. Sequencing used peripheral blood, obtained in a trial of Ad26.COV2.S vaccine versus placebo. The receptor source for this set is a person between 18 and 65 years old who received the Ad26.COV2.S COVID-19 vaccine or a placebo.

The CDR3 DNA reads as TGTGCCTGGAGTGTACTTCGGGACGAAGCTTTCTTT. This codes for CAWSVLRDEAFF. The chain recombines TRBV30 with TRBJ1-1, with D possibly matching TRBD1 (5 bases). Germline assignment: CDR1 GTSNPN and CDR2 SVGIG (reference sequence). V lost 0 bases and J lost 8, with 10 bases in between. The CDR3 sequence is 12 residues long.

This clone has only one observation. The rearrangement links TRBV4-2 to TRBJ2-2; no definite D call. This CDR3 is built from 15 residues. The V and J ends lost 1 base and 6 bases respectively, with 12 bases between them. The germline V gene has CDR1 LGHNA and CDR2 YNFKEQ. As DNA, the CDR3 is TGTGCCAGCAGCCAAGTTTTCAAGGCCCCCGGGGAGCTGTTTTTT. As protein: CASSQVFKAPGELFF.

The rearrangement links TRBV7-9 to TRBJ2-3, with D uncertain. CDR1 SEHNR and CDR2 FQNEAQ come from the germline V gene (reference sequence). V lost 1 base, J lost 3 bases, and 8 bases lay in between. This CDR3 has 14 residues. The chain's CDR3 is CASSLDAWTDTQYF. CDR3 coding DNA: TGTGCCAGCAGCTTAGATGCTTGGACAGATACGCAGTATTTT.

The rearrangement joins TRBV6-4 to TRBJ1-2, with 10 nucleotides matching TRBD1. V shed 2 bases, J shed 0 bases, and the junction held 0 bases outside the gene matches. This CDR3 comprises 15 residues. Germline V gives CDR1 MRHNA, CDR2 SNTAGT. The CDR3 region is CASSDGTGANYGYTF. CDR3 DNA sequence: TGTGCCAGCAGTGACGGGACAGGGGCTAACTATGGCTACACCTTC.

The rearrangement uses TRBV18 and TRBJ1-2; D might be TRBD1 (5 bases). Germline CDR1 is KGHSH and CDR2 is LQKENI. V shed 4 bases and J shed 2 bases, with 14 bases lying between them. This CDR3 region has 15 residues. CDR3 loop: CASSHSTGGNYGYTF. CDR3 DNA: TGTGCCAGCTCACACTCCACGGGGGGGAACTATGGCTACACCTTC. Together with reference TRBV18 and TRBJ1-2, the CDR3 gives the full variable domain: NAGVMQNPRHLVRRRGQEARLRCSPMKGHSHVYWYRQLPEEGLKFMVYLQKENIIDESGMPKERFSAEFPKEGPSILRIQQVVRGDSAAYFCASSHSTGGNYGYTFGSGTRLTVV.

The chain couples TRBV14 to TRBJ2-5, with TRBD1 as a possible D gene (6 bases). Per germline, CDR1 SGHDN and CDR2 FVKESK. The CDR3 length is 14 residues. V was trimmed by 1 base and J by 5 bases, leaving 11 bases between them. The CDR3 loop reads CASSQAGGLETQYF. DNA of the CDR3: TGTGCCAGCAGCCAAGCTGGGGGCCTTGAGACCCAGTACTTC.

This clone was observed a handful of times. V gene TRBV18 combines with J gene TRBJ1-1, with D hard to call. V lost 5 bases, J lost 1 base, and 11 bases lay in between. The CDR3 contains 14 residues. Germline V gene data show CDR1 as KGHSH and CDR2 as LQKENI. The CDR3 coding sequence is TGTGCCAGCTCATCGAAGGATGGGAACACTGAAGCTTTCTTT. Translating it yields CASSSKDGNTEAFF.

The chain combines TRBV28 with TRBJ2-7; TRBD1 is a possible D gene (7 bases). CDR3 length equals 15 residues. Germline CDR1 and CDR2: MDHEN and SYDVKM. V shed 2 bases and J shed 5 bases, with 16 bases lying between them. The CDR3 spells CASSLGGGLGNEQYF. Here the CDR3 DNA reads TGTGCCAGCAGTTTAGGAGGGGGCTTGGGAAACGAGCAGTACTTC.

V and J are TRBV27 and TRBJ1-2; D is possibly TRBD1 (6 bases). This CDR3 is 15 amino acids long. The germline CDR1 and CDR2 sequences are MNHEY and SMNVEV (reference sequence). Between the trimmed V and J ends, which lost 6 bases and 0 bases, there was a span of 14 bases. The CDR3 loop is CASRNHGTPNYGYTF. CDR3 in DNA: TGTGCCAGCAGAAACCACGGGACACCTAACTATGGCTACACCTTC.

This clone has only one observation. The rearrangement links TRBV15 to TRBJ2-3; 9 nucleotides line up with TRBD2. CDR3 length equals 15 residues. The germline V gene encodes CDR1 LNHNV and CDR2 YYDKDF (reference sequence). The V and J ends lost 1 base and 1 base, in that order; junction bases with no gene match: 0. The CDR3 loop reads CATSRGTSGTDTQYF. CDR3 nucleotide sequence: TGTGCCACCAGCAGAGGGACTAGCGGCACAGATACGCAGTATTTT.

This clone occurred a few times. The chain has TRBV5-5 and TRBJ1-5; D might be TRBD1 (5 bases). There are 14 residues in the CDR3. CDR1 is SGHKS and CDR2 is YYEKEE in the germline V gene (reference sequence). Trimming removed 4 bases at V and 5 bases at J, with 13 bases between. The CDR3 DNA follows: TGTGCCAGCAGCCGACGTTGGGGGGATCAGCCCCAGCATTTT. The encoded protein is CASSRRWGDQPQHF.

The rearrangement uses TRBV5-1 and TRBJ2-5; D possibly corresponds to TRBD1 (5 bases). V was cut by 2 bases and J by 5 bases, with 13 bases left in between. CDR1 is SGHRS and CDR2 is YFSETQ in the germline V gene. The CDR3 loop spans 14 amino acids. In DNA form, the CDR3 reads TGCGCCAGCAGCTTCCGCACAGGAATGGAGACCCAGTACTTC. Translated, it gives CASSFRTGMETQYF.

The rearrangement joins TRBV3-1 (or the pseudogene TRBV3-2) to TRBJ2-5, with 7 bases matching TRBD2. The CDR3 contains 15 residues. V gave up 2 bases and J gave up 1 base; unmatched junction bases: 4. Germline V gives CDR1 LGHDT, CDR2 YNNKEL (reference sequence). The CDR3: CASSQPGGTQETQYF. The DNA for the CDR3 is TGTGCCAGCAGCCAACCCGGGGGGACCCAAGAGACCCAGTACTTC.

The chain combines TRBV29-1 with TRBJ1-5; D remains ambiguous. The germline V gene has CDR1 SQVTM and CDR2 ANQGSEA. The CDR3 covers 13 residues. The germline V and J ends were trimmed by 5 bases and 0 bases, with 8 bases remaining between them. The CDR3: CSVRIGSNQPQHF. The CDR3 DNA reads TGCAGCGTTCGGATTGGTAGCAATCAGCCCCAGCATTTT.

The chain couples TRBV5-4 to TRBJ1-1; unclear D gene. Trimming removed 5 bases at V and 0 bases at J, with 11 bases between. This CDR3 comprises 14 residues. Per germline, CDR1 SGHNT and CDR2 YYREEE (reference sequence). In DNA, the CDR3 is TGTGCCAGCAGTTTGACAAGCATGAACACTGAAGCTTTCTTT. Translating gives CASSLTSMNTEAFF.

J is TRBJ2-7 and V is TRBV7-2; possible D gene TRBD2, 6 bases. This CDR3 spans 15 amino acids. V was pared by 1 base and J by 0 bases, with 10 bases between. CDR1 and CDR2 (germline): SGHTA, FQGNSA. CDR3 sequence: CASSLGSGSSYEQYF. The DNA for the CDR3 is TGTGCCAGCAGCTTAGGTAGCGGAAGCTCCTACGAGCAGTACTTC.

The rearrangement joins TRBV16 to TRBJ1-2; possibly TRBD1 for D (6 bases). This CDR3 is 15 amino acids long. Trimming stripped 0 bases from V and 3 bases from J, with 11 bases between. The germline gives CDR1 KGHSY, CDR2 FQNENV. CDR3 sequence (DNA): TGTGCCAGCAGCCAATCGTGGTACAGGGACTATGGCTACACCTTC. It translates to CASSQSWYRDYGYTF.

The genes are TRBV15 and TRBJ2-7; 8 bases align to TRBD1. Trimming cost V 0 bases and J 5 bases; bases outside gene matches: 9. From germline, CDR1 is LNHNV and CDR2 YYDKDF (reference sequence). CDR3 length: 16 residues. CDR3: CATSRDSWTGRNEQYF. In DNA form, the CDR3 reads TGTGCCACCAGCAGAGATTCGTGGACAGGGCGCAACGAGCAGTACTTC.

The V call is TRBV13, the J call TRBJ2-5, with D possibly TRBD1 on 6 matching bases. CDR3 length: 14 amino acids. Germline V CDR1 and CDR2: PRHDT, FYEKMQ (reference sequence). With 4 bases removed from V and 4 bases from J, the gap between germline ends came to 13 bases. CDR3 sequence (DNA): TGTGCCAGCAGCTCACAGGGTTGGAGAGAGACCCAGTACTTC. Amino acids: CASSSQGWRETQYF.

The V gene is TRBV19, the J gene TRBJ2-3; possible D gene TRBD2, 6 bases. V dropped 6 bases and J dropped 7 bases, with 23 bases sitting between them. The length of the CDR3 is 16 residues. CDR1 and CDR2 from the germline V gene are LNHDA and SQIVND (reference sequence). CDR3 sequence: CASSPNGGKGIYTQYF. The CDR3 region has the DNA TGTGCCAGTAGCCCAAACGGGGGTAAAGGCATATATACGCAGTATTTT. Filled out from reference TRBV19 and TRBJ2-3, the complete variable domain reads DGGITQSPKYLFRKEGQNVTLSCEQNLNHDAMYWYRQDPGQGLRLIYYSQIVNDFQKGDIAEGYSVSREKKESFPLTVTSAQKNPTAFYLCASSPNGGKGIYTQYFGPGTRLTVL.

This rearrangement joins TRBV28 to TRBJ2-7; D gene unclear. Trimming removed 5 bases from V and 3 bases from J, with 8 bases in between. This CDR3 spans 12 amino acids. The V gene's germline CDR1 is MDHEN and CDR2 SYDVKM. CDR3 DNA: TGTGCCAGCAGTATCCTCCGCTACGAGCAGTACTTC. This codes for CASSILRYEQYF.

This chain connects TRBV30 to TRBJ2-3; D may be TRBD1 (5 bases). V lost 5 bases and J lost 3, with 12 bases in between. The length of the CDR3 is 13 residues. Germline lookup yields CDR1 GTSNPN and CDR2 SVGIG (reference sequence). As DNA, the CDR3 is TGTGCCTGGGATGGACAAGGAACAGATACGCAGTATTTT. This translates into CAWDGQGTDTQYF.

V and J are TRBV3-1 (or the pseudogene TRBV3-2) and TRBJ1-6; D perhaps matches TRBD1 (5 bases). The CDR3 runs to 14 residues. The germline V gene encodes CDR1 LGHDT and CDR2 YNNKEL (reference sequence). V was trimmed by 1 base and J by 9 bases, leaving 10 bases between them. The CDR3 here is CASSQGTIGSPLHF. CDR3 bases: TGTGCCAGCAGCCAAGGGACAATCGGTTCACCCCTCCACTTT.

With respect to this clone: This sample includes further DNA sequences coding for the same CDR3. The rearrangement joins TRBV9 to TRBJ2-2, with TRBD2 matching 7 bases. V lost 0 bases and J lost 1; bases outside the gene matches: 3. The CDR3 covers 16 residues. Germline loops: CDR1 SGDLS, CDR2 YYNGEE. This chain's CDR3 is CASSVGPGGNTGELFF. The CDR3 DNA follows: TGTGCCAGCAGCGTAGGTCCGGGGGGGAACACCGGGGAGCTGTTTTTT.